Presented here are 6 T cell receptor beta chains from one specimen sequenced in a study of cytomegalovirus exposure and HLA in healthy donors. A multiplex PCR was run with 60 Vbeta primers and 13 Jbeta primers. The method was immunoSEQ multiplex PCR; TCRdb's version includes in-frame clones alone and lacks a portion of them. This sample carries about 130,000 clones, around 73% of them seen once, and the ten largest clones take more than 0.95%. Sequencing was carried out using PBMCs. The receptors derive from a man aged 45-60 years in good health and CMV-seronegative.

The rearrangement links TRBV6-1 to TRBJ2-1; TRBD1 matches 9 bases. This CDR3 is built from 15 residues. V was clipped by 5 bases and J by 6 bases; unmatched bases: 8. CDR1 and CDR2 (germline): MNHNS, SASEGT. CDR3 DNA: TGTGCCAGCAGTCCCGGGACAGGGTCTATCAATGAGCAGTTCTTC. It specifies CASSPGTGSINEQFF.

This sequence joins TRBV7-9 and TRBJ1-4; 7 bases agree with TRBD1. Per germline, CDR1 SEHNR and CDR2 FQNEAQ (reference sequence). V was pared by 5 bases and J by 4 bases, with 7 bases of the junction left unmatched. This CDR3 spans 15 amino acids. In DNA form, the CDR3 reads TGTGCCAGCAGCCCGGGGACAGCCTTTAATGAAAAACTGTTTTTT. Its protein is CASSPGTAFNEKLFF.

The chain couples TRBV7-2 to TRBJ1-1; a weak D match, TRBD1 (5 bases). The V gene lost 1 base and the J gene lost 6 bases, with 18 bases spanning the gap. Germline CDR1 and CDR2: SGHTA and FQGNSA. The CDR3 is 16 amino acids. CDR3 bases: TGTGCCAGCAGCTTAGGACAGCCAAGGCAGCACCCTGAAGCTTTCTTT. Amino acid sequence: CASSLGQPRQHPEAFF.

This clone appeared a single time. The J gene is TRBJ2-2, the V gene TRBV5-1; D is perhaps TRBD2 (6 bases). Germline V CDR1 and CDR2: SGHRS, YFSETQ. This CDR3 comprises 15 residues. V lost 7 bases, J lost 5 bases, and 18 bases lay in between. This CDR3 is CASSKGLARTGELFF. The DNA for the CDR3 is TGCGCCAGCTCCAAGGGCCTAGCGAGGACCGGGGAGCTGTTTTTT. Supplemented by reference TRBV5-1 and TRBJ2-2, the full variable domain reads KAGVTQTPRYLIKTRGQQVTLSCSPISGHRSVSWYQQTPGQGLQFLFEYFSETQRNKGNFPGRFSGRQFSNSRSEMNVSTLELGDSALYLCASSKGLARTGELFFGEGSRLTVL.

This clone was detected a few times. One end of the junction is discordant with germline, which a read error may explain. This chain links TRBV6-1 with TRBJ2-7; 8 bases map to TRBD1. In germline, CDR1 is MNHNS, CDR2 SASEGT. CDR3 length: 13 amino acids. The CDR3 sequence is CASTPGTGQLRGF. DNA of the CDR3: TGTGCCAGCACCCCCGGGACAGGCCAGCTTAGAGGCTTC.

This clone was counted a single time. The DNA of the CDR3 is TGTGCCAGTAGTATGAACAGAGACACCGGGGAGCTGTTTTTT. Translating it yields CASSMNRDTGELFF. The chain uses TRBV19 and TRBJ2-2; D not resolved. V was clipped by 3 bases and J by 3 bases, with 8 bases between them. Germline lookup yields CDR1 LNHDA and CDR2 SQIVND (reference sequence). CDR3 length equals 14 residues.